One and the same sample provided the 16 T cell receptor beta chains below, sequenced in a study of cytomegalovirus exposure and HLA in healthy donors. Researchers ran the PCR with 60 Vbeta and 13 Jbeta primers. Assay: immunoSEQ multiplex PCR; the TCRdb copy retains only in-frame clones and omits some. The profile shows 100,000 to 120,000 clones, 75% to 90% of them singletons. The source material was PBMCs. The receptors were gathered from a middle-aged man in good health and CMV-seronegative.

The CDR3 sequence is CASSLSGQDGYTF. The CDR3 nucleotides read TGTGCCAGCAGTTTGTCTGGACAGGATGGCTACACCTTC. The chain couples TRBV28 to TRBJ1-2; 7 nucleotides match TRBD1. CDR1 MDHEN and CDR2 SYDVKM come from the germline V gene. The CDR3 sequence is 13 residues long. With 3 bases clipped from V and 6 bases from J, the junction kept 4 bases outside the gene matches.

The gene calls are TRBV5-6 and TRBJ1-2; D is possibly TRBD1 (5 bases). CDR1 is SGHDT and CDR2 is YYEEEE in the germline V gene. The CDR3 has 14 residues. V gave up 1 base and J gave up 7 bases, with 14 bases separating them. The CDR3 reads CASSLYQGAGGYTF. For the CDR3, the DNA is TGTGCCAGCAGCTTGTATCAGGGAGCGGGTGGCTACACCTTC.

This clone appeared once. This chain links TRBV5-6 with TRBJ2-4, with D tentatively TRBD2 (5 bases). The V and J ends lost 1 base and 4 bases respectively, with 15 bases between them. The CDR3 sequence is 16 residues long. Per germline, CDR1 SGHDT and CDR2 YYEEEE. The CDR3 bases are TGTGCCAGCAGCTTGAATGCGCGGGCAGGAAAAAACATTCAGTACTTC. Its protein is CASSLNARAGKNIQYF.

The CDR3 DNA follows: TGTGCCAGCAGCTTATGGGGCATAGATACGCAGTATTTT. This encodes CASSLWGIDTQYF. The rearrangement links TRBV5-4 to TRBJ2-3, with D possibly matching TRBD1 (5 bases). CDR3 size: 13 residues. The V gene lost 2 bases and the J gene lost 5 bases, with 9 bases spanning the gap. The germline gives CDR1 SGHNT, CDR2 YYREEE (reference sequence).

This clone is a singleton in its sample. The rearrangement links TRBV6-6 to TRBJ2-7; 9 nucleotides match TRBD1. The V and J ends lost 2 bases and 5 bases, in that order; junction bases with no gene match: 7. Germline lookup yields CDR1 MNHNY and CDR2 SVGAGI (reference sequence). The CDR3 runs 15 residues. The CDR3 here is CASSYGDRVPDEQYF. The CDR3 nucleotides are TGTGCCAGCAGTTACGGGGACAGGGTACCAGACGAGCAGTACTTC.

V is TRBV11-2 and J is TRBJ2-5; tentatively, D is TRBD1 (6 bases). Germline V lookup: CDR1 SGHAT, CDR2 FQNNGV. The CDR3 runs 16 residues. Trimming cost V 5 bases and J 2 bases, with 18 bases left between them. CDR3 DNA sequence: TGTGCCAGCAGCCGTGCAGCCGGGACACTTCAAGAGACCCAGTACTTC. Its protein is CASSRAAGTLQETQYF.

Points on this clone: The sample contains more than one DNA sequence encoding this CDR3. This chain connects TRBV28 to TRBJ1-5, with D possibly being TRBD1 (6 bases). From germline, CDR1 is MDHEN and CDR2 SYDVKM. V was pared by 2 bases and J by 2 bases, with 10 bases between. The CDR3 runs to 15 residues. CDR3 sequence reads: CASSLGGAGNQPQHF. The CDR3 DNA follows: TGTGCCAGCAGTTTAGGGGGGGCGGGCAATCAGCCCCAGCATTTT. The full variable domain, its missing parts supplied by reference TRBV28 and TRBJ1-5, is DVKVTQSSRYLVKRTGEKVFLECVQDMDHENMFWYRQDPGLGLRLIYFSYDVKMKEKGDIPEGYSVSREKKERFSLILESASTNQTSMYLCASSLGGAGNQPQHFGDGTRLSIL.

The chain couples TRBV6-5 to TRBJ1-1, with D possibly TRBD1 on 6 matching bases. The V gene lost 1 base and the J gene lost 6 bases, with 9 bases spanning the gap. The CDR3 sequence is 13 residues long. Germline CDR1 MNHEY, CDR2 SVGAGI. The CDR3 bases are TGTGCCAGCAGTTACTTTGGGGGCGCTGAAGCTTTCTTT. Translated, it gives CASSYFGGAEAFF.

The chain combines TRBV5-1 with TRBJ2-5, with D uncertain. Trimming stripped 5 bases from V and 5 bases from J, with 16 bases between. The CDR3 spans 14 residues. The V gene's germline CDR1 is SGHRS and CDR2 YFSETQ. CDR3 bases: TGCGCCAGCAGTTTCTTACAGACCTGGGAGACCCAGTACTTC. Residues: CASSFLQTWETQYF.

The rearrangement links TRBV6-6 to TRBJ2-7; D may be TRBD1 (5 bases). Per the germline V gene, CDR1 is MNHNY and CDR2 is SVGAGI (reference sequence). This CDR3 has 15 amino acids. Trimming cost V 0 bases and J 4 bases, with 13 bases left between them. The CDR3 loop is CASSYSRQRGYEQYF. As DNA, the CDR3 is TGTGCCAGCAGTTACTCCCGGCAAAGGGGATACGAGCAGTACTTC.

J is TRBJ2-6 and V is TRBV13; D unresolved. The CDR3 has 16 amino acids. CDR1 PRHDT and CDR2 FYEKMQ come from the germline V gene (reference sequence). The V and J ends lost 5 bases and 1 base respectively, with 12 bases between them. CDR3 DNA: TGTGCCAGCAGCCTCAAGCCTAAATCTGGGGCCAACGTCCTGACTTTC. Translation gives CASSLKPKSGANVLTF.

This chain links TRBV4-2 with TRBJ1-5; D not resolved. CDR1 is LGHNA, CDR2 YNFKEQ, per germline. The CDR3 is 18 residues long. The V end was cut by 0 bases, the J end by 4 bases, with 19 bases between. DNA of the CDR3: TGTGCCAGCAGCCAAGACGGGCGTCGCGGGGTTTGGAATCAGCCCCAGCATTTT. Encoded protein: CASSQDGRRGVWNQPQHF.

CDR3 nucleotides: TGTGCCAGCAGTTACGGACTGATGTATGGCTACACCTTC. Translation: CASSYGLMYGYTF. The chain uses TRBV6-5 and TRBJ1-2; D remains ambiguous. V shed 2 bases and J shed 5 bases, with 9 bases lying between them. This CDR3 is 13 amino acids long. The germline CDR1 and CDR2 sequences are MNHEY and SVGAGI.

This clone has just one count. The chain links TRBV7-2 to TRBJ2-1; 11 bases line up with TRBD2. CDR1 is SGHTA and CDR2 is FQGNSA in the germline V gene. The CDR3 loop spans 17 amino acids. The junction had 8 bases not matched to a gene; V was cut back by 0 bases and J by 7 bases. The CDR3 DNA follows: TGTGCCAGCAGCTTAGCTCTTAGCGGGGGGGCACGGAATGAGCAGTTCTTC. Its protein is CASSLALSGGARNEQFF.

This chain links TRBV2 with TRBJ1-5; TRBD1 aligns across 10 bases. The CDR3 has 14 amino acids. With V trimmed by 6 bases and J by 6 bases, 5 bases remained unmatched. The germline V gene has CDR1 SNHLY and CDR2 FYNNEI. The DNA of the CDR3 is TGTGCCAGCAGAGGGACAGGGGAAGGTCAGCCCCAGCATTTT. As protein: CASRGTGEGQPQHF. Drawing the rest from reference TRBV2 and TRBJ1-5, the complete variable domain is EPEVTQTPSHQVTQMGQEVILRCVPISNHLYFYWYRQILGQKVEFLVSFYNNEISEKSEIFDDQFSVERPDGSNFTLKIRSTKLEDSAMYFCASRGTGEGQPQHFGDGTRLSIL.

The chain employs TRBV7-9 and TRBJ1-1; TRBD1 matches 8 bases. Per the germline V gene, CDR1 is SEHNR and CDR2 is FQNEAQ (reference sequence). V dropped 5 bases and J dropped 1; count of bases not matched to a gene: 12. This CDR3 region has 17 residues. CDR3 in amino acids: CASSRTLGQGKNTEAFF. DNA for the CDR3: TGTGCCAGCAGCCGAACGCTCGGACAGGGAAAGAACACTGAAGCTTTCTTT.